The 21 T cell receptor beta chains below all came from one sample that was sequenced in a study of CD8 T cells in ankylosing spondylitis. Their antigens remain unidentified. Regarding the study as a whole: Among TCR beta sequences, a motif of several highly homologous variants appeared characteristic of ankylosing spondylitis blood.

One entry per CDR3 protein results from TCRdb running MiXCR on the 5' RACE reads. This table has around 770,000 distinct CDR3 sequences, around 20% appearing once. The sample consisted of blood, either unsorted or a sorted T cell fraction (not recorded which). The receptors come from a male donor with ankylosing spondylitis.

V usage is TRBV20-1 and J usage is TRBJ1-5; TRBD1 agrees at 8 bases. The germline V gene has CDR1 DFQATT and CDR2 SNEGSKA (reference sequence). V lost 8 bases, J lost 0 bases, and 6 bases stayed unmatched. The CDR3 runs to 14 residues. The CDR3 DNA follows: TGCAGTACGGGACAGGCGCATAGCAATCAGCCCCAGCATTTT. The encoded protein is CSTGQAHSNQPQHF.

The CDR3 spells CSARVEGWGGTQYF. Written as DNA, the CDR3 is TGCAGTGCTAGAGTGGAGGGGTGGGGGGGTACGCAGTATTTT. The chain carries TRBV20-1 and TRBJ2-3, with TRBD2 identical over 7 bases. V trimming: 1 base; J trimming: 8 bases; junction bases outside the gene matches: 9. This CDR3 is 14 amino acids long. Germline loops: CDR1 DFQATT, CDR2 SNEGSKA (reference sequence).

This chain joins TRBV5-1 and TRBJ2-7; D gene uncertain. The V end was cut by 0 bases, the J end by 3 bases, with 10 bases between. CDR3 length equals 14 residues. From germline, CDR1 is SGHRS and CDR2 YFSETQ. CDR3 in DNA: TGCGCCAGCAGCTTGGGCCTAGTGTTCTACGAGCAGTACTTC. This encodes CASSLGLVFYEQYF.

This clonotype was counted at least ten times. This chain joins TRBV12-3 or TRBV12-4 and TRBJ1-5; tentatively, D is TRBD1 (5 bases). With 6 bases removed from V and 0 bases from J, the gap between germline ends came to 6 bases. This CDR3 contains 13 residues. This CDR3 reads CASRTDSNQPQHF. Written as DNA, the CDR3 is TGTGCCAGCAGGACAGATAGCAATCAGCCCCAGCATTTT.

The chain links TRBV2 to TRBJ1-2; 9 positions match TRBD1. Germline CDR1 and CDR2: SNHLY and FYNNEI. This CDR3 is built from 15 residues. V lost 3 bases to trimming and J lost 4 bases; unmatched junction nucleotides: 6. This CDR3 reads CASSEGQGVRYGYTF. Written as DNA, the CDR3 is TGTGCCAGCAGTGAGGGACAGGGAGTCCGCTATGGCTACACCTTC. The full variable domain, in which reference TRBV2 and TRBJ1-2 provide the parts outside the CDR3, is EPEVTQTPSHQVTQMGQEVILRCVPISNHLYFYWYRQILGQKVEFLVSFYNNEISEKSEIFDDQFSVERPDGSNFTLKIRSTKLEDSAMYFCASSEGQGVRYGYTFGSGTRLTVV.

V and J are TRBV20-1 and TRBJ2-1; D is perhaps TRBD2 (5 bases). Looked up from germline, CDR1 is DFQATT and CDR2 is SNEGSKA (reference sequence). V dropped 3 bases and J dropped 3 bases, with 6 bases sitting between them. This CDR3 contains 12 residues. CDR3 sequence (DNA): TGCAGTGCTAGTCGGGACTACAATGAGCAGTTCTTC. It codes for CSASRDYNEQFF.

In its sample, this clonotype was seen once. The chain joins TRBV7-2 to TRBJ2-1, with D maybe TRBD1 (6 bases). V shed 0 bases and J shed 5 bases, with 14 bases lying between them. This CDR3 region has 16 residues. Looked up from germline, CDR1 is SGHTA and CDR2 is FQGNSA. As DNA, the CDR3 is TGTGCCAGCAGCTTAGCGAGCAGGGGAACCAACAATGAGCAGTTCTTC. Translation: CASSLASRGTNNEQFF. Full variable domain (outside the CDR3, taken from reference TRBV7-2 and TRBJ2-1): GAGVSQSPSNKVTEKGKDVELRCDPISGHTALYWYRQSLGQGLEFLIYFQGNSAPDKSGLPSDRFSAERTGGSVSTLTIQRTQQEDSAVYLCASSLASRGTNNEQFFGPGTRLTVL.

A word on this clonotype: Since a much larger clone is just one base distant, this may be a read error. The chain joins TRBV20-1 to TRBJ2-1; 7 bases agree with TRBD2. Germline CDR1 reads DFQATT; CDR2 reads SNEGSKA (reference sequence). This CDR3 spans 15 amino acids. The CDR3 nucleotides read TGCTGTGCTATGGGAGCGGGACCCTCCGGGAATGAGCAGTTCTTC. Its protein product is CCAMGAGPSGNEQFF.

This clonotype was observed many times. The CDR3 region is CASSGQDNYGYTF. CDR3 DNA: TGTGCCAGCTCAGGACAGGATAACTATGGCTACACCTTC. The V and J genes are TRBV18 and TRBJ1-2; the match to TRBD1 covers 7 bases. Germline V gene lookup returns CDR1 KGHSH and CDR2 LQKENI. The CDR3 is 13 residues long. V shed 5 bases, J shed 1 base, and the junction held 1 base outside the gene matches.

V is TRBV2 and J is TRBJ1-5; possible D gene TRBD1, 6 bases. Trimming cost V 0 bases and J 7 bases, with 19 bases left between them. Germline V gene sequence: CDR1 SNHLY, CDR2 FYNNEI. This CDR3 has 17 residues. CDR3 in DNA: TGTGCCAGCAGTGAAGCGAGGGTGGGGGGGGCCAGGCAGCCCCAGCATTTT. As protein: CASSEARVGGARQPQHF.

This clonotype was found a few times. The J gene is TRBJ2-7, the V gene TRBV9, with TRBD1 identical over 10 bases. The CDR3 is 15 residues long. Germline loops: CDR1 SGDLS, CDR2 YYNGEE. Trimming at V came to 3 bases and at J to 3 bases, leaving 6 bases not matched to a gene. For the CDR3, the DNA is TGTGCCAGCAGCGCCGGGACAGGGGACTTCTACGAGCAGTACTTC. As protein: CASSAGTGDFYEQYF.

The V and J genes are TRBV12-3 or TRBV12-4 and TRBJ2-1; D is perhaps TRBD1 (5 bases). Between the trimmed V and J ends, which lost 6 bases and 7 bases, there was a span of 10 bases. The CDR3 is 12 amino acids. The CDR3 DNA sequence: TGTGCCAGCAGGCCCCAGGGAAATGAGCAGTTCTTC. Translated: CASRPQGNEQFF.

This clonotype was counted between two and nine times. This chain joins TRBV20-1 and TRBJ2-1, with TRBD2 matching 7 bases. The germline V gene encodes CDR1 DFQATT and CDR2 SNEGSKA (reference sequence). This CDR3 has 15 residues. The J segment lost 3 bases and the V segment lost 6 bases, leaving 11 bases of the junction unmatched. In DNA, the CDR3 is TGCAGTGCCAGACTAGCTCCTCAGGGCTACAATGAGCAGTTCTTC. Translating it yields CSARLAPQGYNEQFF.

This clonotype has only a few counts. The CDR3 here is CSVEERTKNYGYTF. The CDR3, as DNA: TGCAGCGTTGAAGAAAGGACGAAGAACTATGGCTACACCTTC. The chain has TRBV29-1 and TRBJ1-2, with no clear D. Germline-derived CDR1 and CDR2 are SQVTM and ANQGSEA. Trimming took 0 bases from V and 2 from J, leaving 10 bases between them. The CDR3 is 14 residues long. Complete variable domain (other parts from reference TRBV29-1 and TRBJ1-2): SAVISQKPSRDICQRGTSLTIQCQVDSQVTMMFWYRQQPGQSLTLIATANQGSEATYESGFVIDKFPISRPNLTFSTLTVSNMSPEDSSIYLCSVEERTKNYGYTFGSGTRLTVV.

The V and J genes are TRBV6-5 and TRBJ2-5; 10 positions agree with TRBD2. This CDR3 is 15 amino acids long. V was clipped by 3 bases and J by 4 bases; unmatched bases: 5. Germline V lookup: CDR1 MNHEY, CDR2 SVGAGI. The CDR3 reads CASSYGLAGVETQYF. CDR3 DNA: TGTGCCAGCAGTTATGGCCTAGCGGGGGTAGAGACCCAGTACTTC.

The chain combines TRBV27 with TRBJ2-3, with a weak D call TRBD2 (6 bases). The germline V gene has CDR1 MNHEY and CDR2 SMNVEV (reference sequence). V gave up 4 bases and J gave up 5 bases, with 16 bases separating them. The CDR3 runs to 15 residues. The DNA of the CDR3 is TGTGCCAGCAGTTCCCCCTCCATGGGGGGAGATACGCAGTATTTT. Protein product: CASSSPSMGGDTQYF.

This chain uses TRBV7-6 with TRBJ2-5; the match to TRBD2 covers 13 bases. Germline V gene sequence: CDR1 SGHVS, CDR2 FNYEAQ. Losses at the gene ends were 0 bases for V and 0 bases for J; bases not matched to a gene: 10. This CDR3 region has 20 residues. The CDR3 region has the DNA TGTGCCAGCAGCTTAGCGGACCCGCGACTAGCGGGGGGCTACCAAGAGACCCAGTACTTC. Amino acids: CASSLADPRLAGGYQETQYF.

The chain is built from TRBV25-1 and TRBJ2-7; possible D gene TRBD2, 6 bases. There are 14 residues in the CDR3. V was trimmed by 1 base and J by 6 bases, leaving 13 bases between them. Germline V gene lookup returns CDR1 MGHDK and CDR2 SYGVNS. The CDR3 nucleotides read TGTGCCAGCAGTGAATTCGGGGGATACGGCGAGCAGTACTTC. Protein product: CASSEFGGYGEQYF.

This clonotype occurred once. This rearrangement joins TRBV12-3 or TRBV12-4 to TRBJ2-5; D possibly corresponds to TRBD2 (6 bases). Trimming removed 6 bases from V and 4 bases from J, with 15 bases in between. The CDR3 has 14 residues. The CDR3 loop is CASSPTLGGETQYF. The CDR3 DNA sequence: TGTGCCAGCAGCCCTACTTTGGGGGGAGAGACCCAGTACTTC.

This clonotype was seen a single time. The chain links TRBV12-3 or TRBV12-4 to TRBJ2-2; D ambiguous. V lost 6 bases and J lost 0, with 11 bases in between. This CDR3 is built from 15 residues. CDR3 residues: CASRRRQANTGELFF. The CDR3 nucleotides read TGTGCCAGCAGGAGACGGCAGGCGAACACCGGGGAGCTGTTTTTT.

This clonotype was seen a handful of times. The chain employs TRBV1 and TRBJ2-1; the D call of TRBD2 is as the table states it, not checked on the DNA. TRBV1 is a pseudogene segment. The CDR3 extends over 17 amino acids. CDR3 amino acids: CTSSQDYAGGPYYEQFF. The CDR3 DNA reads TGCACCAGCAGCCAAGATTACGCGGGAGGGCCGTATTATGAGCAGTTCTTC.